The 3 T cell receptor beta chains reported below all come from one sample, sequenced in a study of blood T cell repertoires in COVID-19. The data were produced by immunoSEQ multiplex PCR, yet TCRdb's version contains in-frame clones alone and is incomplete. This table has around 140,000 clones, roughly 79% appearing once. Input material: peripheral blood. The receptors come from a woman aged 60 to 75 with active or convalescent COVID-19.

V gene TRBV10-3 combines with J gene TRBJ2-2, with D uncertain. The CDR3 spans 15 residues. Germline lookup yields CDR1 ENHRY and CDR2 SYGVKD. The V end lost 0 bases, the J end lost 2 bases, and 7 bases lay between the germline ends. CDR3 residues: CAISESSANTGELFF. CDR3 in DNA: TGTGCCATCAGTGAGTCCAGCGCAAACACCGGGGAGCTGTTTTTT.

V usage is TRBV3-1 (or the pseudogene TRBV3-2) and J usage is TRBJ1-1; D remains ambiguous. There are 14 residues in the CDR3. V was trimmed by 0 bases and J by 7 bases, leaving 12 bases between them. Per the germline V gene, CDR1 is LGHDT and CDR2 is YNNKEL (reference sequence). CDR3 protein: CASSQDMARVEAFF. The CDR3 nucleotides read TGTGCCAGCAGCCAAGATATGGCCCGGGTTGAAGCTTTCTTT.

This clone has only one observation. The genes are TRBV5-6 and TRBJ1-5; no reliable D call. V lost 2 bases to trimming and J lost 2 bases, with 8 bases between them. CDR3 length: 14 amino acids. Germline V CDR1 and CDR2: SGHDT, YYEEEE. In nucleotides, the CDR3 is TGTGCCAGCAGCTTCACCGGGGGCAATCAGCCCCAGCATTTT. It codes for CASSFTGGNQPQHF.